This T cell receptor (beta chain) was retrieved from a study of T cells in pancreatic ductal adenocarcinoma. Method: immunoSEQ multiplex PCR; TCRdb's copy keeps in-frame clones and lacks some. The table has roughly 20,000 clones, more than 70% seen once; the top ten hold almost 0.95%. The selected patients with pancreatic ductal adenocarcinoma had surgery but no neoadjuvant therapy. Looked up from germline, CDR1 is LGHNA and CDR2 is YSLEER. J was trimmed by 4 bases and V by 8 bases; bases with no gene match: 11. The CDR3 runs 15 residues. The sequenced sample was PBMCs. The source of this sequence is a human donor with pancreatic ductal adenocarcinoma. The chain carries TRBV4-3 and TRBJ2-5, with 9 positions matching TRBD2. DNA of the CDR3: TGCGCCAGCTGGAGGCGGGGGGGCCTTTCAGAGACCCAGTACTTC. Translation gives CASWRRGGLSETQYF.